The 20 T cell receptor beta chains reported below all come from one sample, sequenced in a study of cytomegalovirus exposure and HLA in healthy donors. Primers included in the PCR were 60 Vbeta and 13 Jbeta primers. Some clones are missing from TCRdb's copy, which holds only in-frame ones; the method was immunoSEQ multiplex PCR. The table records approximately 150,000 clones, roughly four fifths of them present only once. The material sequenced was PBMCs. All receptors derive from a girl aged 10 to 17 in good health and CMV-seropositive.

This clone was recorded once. CDR3 sequence: CSVGTGERNYGYTF. The DNA of the CDR3 is TGCAGCGTTGGGACAGGGGAACGAAACTATGGCTACACCTTC. V gene TRBV29-1 combines with J gene TRBJ1-2, with TRBD1 identical over 9 bases. Germline values: CDR1 SQVTM, CDR2 ANQGSEA. Trimming cost V 4 bases and J 2 bases; bases outside gene matches: 5. This CDR3 contains 14 residues.

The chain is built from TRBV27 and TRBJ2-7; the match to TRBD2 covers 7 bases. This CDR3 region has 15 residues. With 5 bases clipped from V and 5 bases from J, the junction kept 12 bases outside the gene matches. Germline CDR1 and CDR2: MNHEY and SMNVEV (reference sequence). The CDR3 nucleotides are TGTGCCAGCAGTGTCCAGGCAATGGCGGGGGACGAGCAGTACTTC. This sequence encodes CASSVQAMAGDEQYF.

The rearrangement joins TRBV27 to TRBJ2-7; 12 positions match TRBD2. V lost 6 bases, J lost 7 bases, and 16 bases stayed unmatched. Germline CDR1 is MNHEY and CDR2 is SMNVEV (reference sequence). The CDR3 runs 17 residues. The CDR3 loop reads CASRPSPSGGAHREQYF. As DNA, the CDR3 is TGTGCCAGCAGGCCATCGCCTAGCGGGGGGGCCCACAGAGAGCAGTACTTC.

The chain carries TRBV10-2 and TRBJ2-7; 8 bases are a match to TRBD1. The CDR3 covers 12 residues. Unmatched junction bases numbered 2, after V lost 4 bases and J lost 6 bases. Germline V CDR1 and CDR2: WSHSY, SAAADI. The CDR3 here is CASSGDRREQYF. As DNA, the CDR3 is TGCGCCAGCAGTGGGGACAGGCGCGAGCAGTACTTC.

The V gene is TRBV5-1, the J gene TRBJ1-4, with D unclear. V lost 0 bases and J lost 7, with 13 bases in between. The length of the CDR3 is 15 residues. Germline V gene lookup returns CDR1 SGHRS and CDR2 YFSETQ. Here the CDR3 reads CASSLDRTLTEKLFF. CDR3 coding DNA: TGCGCCAGCAGCTTGGACAGAACCCTGACTGAAAAACTGTTTTTT.

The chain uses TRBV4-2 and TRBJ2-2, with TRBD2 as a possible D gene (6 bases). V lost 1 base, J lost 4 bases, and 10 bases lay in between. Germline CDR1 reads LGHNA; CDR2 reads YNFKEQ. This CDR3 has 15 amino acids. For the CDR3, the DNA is TGTGCCAGCAGCCAAGGGGAGGCAGCCACCGGGGAGCTGTTTTTT. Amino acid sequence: CASSQGEAATGELFF.

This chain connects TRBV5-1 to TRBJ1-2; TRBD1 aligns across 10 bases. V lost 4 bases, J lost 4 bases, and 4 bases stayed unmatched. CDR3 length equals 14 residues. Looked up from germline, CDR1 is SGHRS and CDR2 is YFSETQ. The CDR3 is CASSPGTGAYGYTF. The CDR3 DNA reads TGCGCCAGCAGCCCCGGGACAGGGGCCTATGGCTACACCTTC.

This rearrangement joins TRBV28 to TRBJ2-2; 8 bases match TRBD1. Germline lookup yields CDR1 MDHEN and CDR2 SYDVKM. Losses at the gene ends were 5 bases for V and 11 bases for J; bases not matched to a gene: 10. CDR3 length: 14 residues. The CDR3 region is CASSPKRTGNELFF. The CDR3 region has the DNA TGTGCCAGCAGTCCCAAAAGGACAGGGAACGAGCTGTTTTTT.

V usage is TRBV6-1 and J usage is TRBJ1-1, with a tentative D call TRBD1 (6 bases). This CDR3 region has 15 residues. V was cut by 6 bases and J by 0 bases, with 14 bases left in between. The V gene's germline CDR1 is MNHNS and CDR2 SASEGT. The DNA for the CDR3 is TGTGCCAGCAGACCGGACAGCCTATTGAACACTGAAGCTTTCTTT. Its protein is CASRPDSLLNTEAFF.

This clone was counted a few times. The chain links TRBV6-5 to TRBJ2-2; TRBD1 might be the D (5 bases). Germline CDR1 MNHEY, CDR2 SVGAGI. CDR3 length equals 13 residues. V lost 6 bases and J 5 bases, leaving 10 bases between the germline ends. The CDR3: CASRVQGTGELFF. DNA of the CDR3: TGTGCCAGCAGGGTCCAGGGAACCGGGGAGCTGTTTTTT.

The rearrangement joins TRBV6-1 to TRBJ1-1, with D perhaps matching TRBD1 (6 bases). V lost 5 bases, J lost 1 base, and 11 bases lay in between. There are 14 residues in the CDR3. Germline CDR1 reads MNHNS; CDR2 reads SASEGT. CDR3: CASSTGTKNTEAFF. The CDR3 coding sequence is TGTGCCAGCAGTACCGGGACAAAGAACACTGAAGCTTTCTTT.

The CDR3 loop is CASSPDQGNYGYTF. In DNA form, the CDR3 reads TGTGCCAGCAGTCCTGATCAGGGGAACTATGGCTACACCTTC. The chain couples TRBV14 to TRBJ1-2; possibly TRBD1 for D (6 bases). The CDR3 consists of 14 residues. V was shortened by 6 bases and J by 2 bases, with 13 bases between the two germline ends. The V gene's germline CDR1 is SGHDN and CDR2 FVKESK.

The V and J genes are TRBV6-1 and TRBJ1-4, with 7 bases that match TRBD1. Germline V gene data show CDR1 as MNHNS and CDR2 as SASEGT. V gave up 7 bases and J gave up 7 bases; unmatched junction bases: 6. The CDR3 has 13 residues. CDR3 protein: CASTRQGGEKLFF. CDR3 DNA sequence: TGTGCCAGCACTAGACAGGGTGGTGAAAAACTGTTTTTT.

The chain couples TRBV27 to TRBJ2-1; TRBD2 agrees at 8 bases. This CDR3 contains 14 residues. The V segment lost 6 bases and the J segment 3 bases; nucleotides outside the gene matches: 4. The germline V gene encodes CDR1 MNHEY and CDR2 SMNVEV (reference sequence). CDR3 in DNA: TGTGCCAGCAGGTCGGGGGGGGTCTACAATGAGCAGTTCTTC. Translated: CASRSGGVYNEQFF.

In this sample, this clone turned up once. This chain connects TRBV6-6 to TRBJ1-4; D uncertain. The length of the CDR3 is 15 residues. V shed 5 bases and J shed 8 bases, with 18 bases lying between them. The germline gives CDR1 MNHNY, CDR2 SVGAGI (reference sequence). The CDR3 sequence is CASSPQTLGGEKLFF. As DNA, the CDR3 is TGTGCCAGCAGTCCTCAGACATTGGGAGGGGAAAAACTGTTTTTT.

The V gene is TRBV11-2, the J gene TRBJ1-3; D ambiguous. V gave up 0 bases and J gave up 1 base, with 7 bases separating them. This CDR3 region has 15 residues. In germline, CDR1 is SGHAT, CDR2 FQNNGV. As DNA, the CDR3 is TGTGCCAGCAGCTTAGACAGGCCTTCTGGAAACACCATATATTTT. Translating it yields CASSLDRPSGNTIYF.

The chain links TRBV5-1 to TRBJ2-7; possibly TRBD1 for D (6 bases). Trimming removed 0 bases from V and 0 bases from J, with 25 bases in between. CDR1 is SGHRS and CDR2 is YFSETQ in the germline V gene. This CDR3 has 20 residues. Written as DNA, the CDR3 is TGCGCCAGCAGCTTGGGTATGGGGACACCACAACAAAGGTACTCCTACGAGCAGTACTTC. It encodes CASSLGMGTPQQRYSYEQYF.

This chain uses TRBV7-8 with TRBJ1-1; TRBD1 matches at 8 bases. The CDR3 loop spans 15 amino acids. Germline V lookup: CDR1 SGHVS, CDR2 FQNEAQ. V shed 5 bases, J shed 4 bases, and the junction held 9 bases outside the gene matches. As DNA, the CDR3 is TGTGCCAGCAGCACGCCCAGGACAGGGCCCACTGAAGCTTTCTTT. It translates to CASSTPRTGPTEAFF.

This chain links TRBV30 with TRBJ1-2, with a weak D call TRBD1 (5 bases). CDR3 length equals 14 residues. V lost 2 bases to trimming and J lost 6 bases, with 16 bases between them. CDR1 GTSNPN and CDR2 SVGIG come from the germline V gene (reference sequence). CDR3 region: CAWSSPGVDHGYTF. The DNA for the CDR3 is TGTGCCTGGAGTTCCCCGGGGGTGGATCATGGCTACACCTTC. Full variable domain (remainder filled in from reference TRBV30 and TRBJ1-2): SQTIHQWPATLVQPVGSPLSLECTVEGTSNPNLYWYRQAAGRGLQLLFYSVGIGQISSEVPQNLSASRPQDRQFILSSKKLLLSDSGFYLCAWSSPGVDHGYTFGSGTRLTVV.

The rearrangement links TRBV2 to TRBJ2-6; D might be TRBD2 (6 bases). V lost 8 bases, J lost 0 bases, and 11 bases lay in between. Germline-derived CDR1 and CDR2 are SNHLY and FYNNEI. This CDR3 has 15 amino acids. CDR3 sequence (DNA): TGTGCCAGCGGGGGACTCTTCTCTGGGGCCAACGTCCTGACTTTC. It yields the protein CASGGLFSGANVLTF.